The 20 T cell receptor beta chains given below trace back to one sample, sequenced in a study of T-cell memory formation after mild COVID-19. A single record per CDR3 protein comes from TCRdb applying MiXCR to the 5' RACE reads. The data show approximately 60,000 distinct CDR3 sequences, over 7.5% seen once. The sequenced sample consisted of PBMCs or a T cell subset sorted from them (not recorded which). Receptor source: a man between 18 and 35 years old who had mild COVID-19 (a few samples of this study predate the infection). Cell type and time point are not known.

In its sample, this clonotype was seen many times. This sequence joins TRBV19 and TRBJ1-6; D is unresolved. Trimming left V 5 bases short and J 7 bases short, with 9 bases between. Per germline, CDR1 LNHDA and CDR2 SQIVND (reference sequence). The CDR3 spans 13 residues. The DNA of the CDR3 is TGTGCCAGTAGTCTCACGGAGAATTCACCCCTCCACTTT. Translated, it gives CASSLTENSPLHF.

This clonotype was detected only a few times. This chain joins TRBV7-2 and TRBJ2-7, with 8 bases lining up with TRBD2. Germline CDR1 and CDR2: SGHTA and FQGNSA. The trim removed 5 bases at V and 0 bases at J, leaving 6 bases unmatched. The CDR3 extends over 15 amino acids. The CDR3 is CASSLSGGHSYEQYF. CDR3 bases: TGTGCCAGCAGCCTGAGCGGGGGACACTCCTACGAGCAGTACTTC.

This clonotype was found a few times. V is TRBV5-1 and J is TRBJ2-5; perhaps TRBD1 as D (5 bases). CDR1 is SGHRS and CDR2 is YFSETQ in the germline V gene. The CDR3 covers 14 residues. Trimming left V 2 bases short and J 5 bases short, with 13 bases between. DNA of the CDR3: TGCGCCAGCAGCTTTTGGGGCGCGGAGGAGACCCAGTACTTC. Translating gives CASSFWGAEETQYF.

This sequence joins TRBV4-1 and TRBJ2-2; 10 bases align to TRBD1. J gave up 5 bases and V 2 bases, and 5 bases lay outside the gene matches. The germline V gene encodes CDR1 MGHRA and CDR2 YSYEKL. This CDR3 spans 16 amino acids. The CDR3 loop is CASSQPGQGRTGELFF. The CDR3 DNA follows: TGCGCCAGCAGCCAACCGGGACAGGGGCGGACCGGGGAGCTGTTTTTT.

The V call is TRBV5-1, the J call TRBJ1-1; TRBD1 agrees at 7 bases. Losses at the gene ends were 0 bases for V and 7 bases for J; bases not matched to a gene: 9. The germline gives CDR1 SGHRS, CDR2 YFSETQ. The CDR3 is 15 amino acids. CDR3 protein: CASSLAVAGGDEAFF. In DNA form, the CDR3 reads TGCGCCAGCAGCTTGGCCGTGGCAGGGGGTGATGAAGCTTTCTTT. Drawing the rest from reference TRBV5-1 and TRBJ1-1, the complete variable domain is KAGVTQTPRYLIKTRGQQVTLSCSPISGHRSVSWYQQTPGQGLQFLFEYFSETQRNKGNFPGRFSGRQFSNSRSEMNVSTLELGDSALYLCASSLAVAGGDEAFFGQGTRLTVV.

This clonotype was counted a few times. The junction differs from germline at one of its ends, possibly a read error. The chain has TRBV7-2 and TRBJ1-1; maybe TRBD1 (6 bases). Looked up from germline, CDR1 is SGHTA and CDR2 is FQGNSA. The CDR3 runs 14 residues. The CDR3 reads CASRIITGYTEVFF. CDR3 nucleotides: TGTGCCAGCCGCATAATTACAGGGTACACTGAAGTTTTCTTT.

Ten or more counts support this clonotype. The DNA of the CDR3 is TGCAGTGAGCATGGGGATGGCAAAAACATTCAGTACTTC. Translation gives CSEHGDGKNIQYF. V is TRBV20-1 and J is TRBJ2-4; D is ambiguous. Germline CDR1 DFQATT, CDR2 SNEGSKA (reference sequence). The CDR3 contains 13 residues. V dropped 7 bases and J dropped 3 bases, with 13 bases sitting between them.

This clonotype came up a few times. The chain has TRBV20-1 and TRBJ2-7, with 12 nucleotides matching TRBD2. Germline values: CDR1 DFQATT, CDR2 SNEGSKA (reference sequence). This CDR3 contains 14 residues. V was clipped by 5 bases and J by 3 bases; unmatched bases: 5. In DNA form, the CDR3 reads TGCAGTGCTGAGACTAGCGGGGGCTACTACGAGCAGTACGTC. Translating gives CSAETSGGYYEQYV.

This clonotype has ten or more counts. The chain joins TRBV5-1 to TRBJ2-7, with 11 positions matching TRBD2. The CDR3 loop spans 15 amino acids. The germline CDR1 and CDR2 sequences are SGHRS and YFSETQ. Losses at the gene ends were 0 bases for V and 3 bases for J; bases not matched to a gene: 2. The CDR3 loop reads CASSLALAGGYEQYF. In nucleotides, the CDR3 is TGCGCCAGCAGCTTGGCCCTAGCGGGGGGCTACGAGCAGTACTTC.

In this sample, this clonotype turned up a few times. The chain recombines TRBV7-3 with TRBJ1-5; D may be TRBD1 (6 bases). The CDR3 totals 16 residues. Trimming took off 2 bases at V and 1 base at J, with 12 bases between the two ends. Per germline, CDR1 SGHTA and CDR2 FQGTGA. The CDR3 DNA is TGTGCCAGCAGCTTAGAAAGGGGGGCGAGCAATCAGCCCCAGCATTTT. Translation gives CASSLERGASNQPQHF.

V gene TRBV2 combines with J gene TRBJ2-2; 11 bases map to TRBD2. Losses at the gene ends were 6 bases for V and 3 bases for J; bases not matched to a gene: 0. This CDR3 has 14 residues. The germline V gene has CDR1 SNHLY and CDR2 FYNNEI. Here the CDR3 DNA reads TGTGCCAGCAGGGGACTAGCGGACACCGGGGAGCTGTTTTTT. This translates into CASRGLADTGELFF.

This chain joins TRBV7-6 and TRBJ1-2; D is ambiguous. In germline, CDR1 is SGHVS, CDR2 FNYEAQ. The CDR3 extends over 13 amino acids. Trimming stripped 5 bases from V and 4 bases from J, with 11 bases between. The CDR3 spells CASSTPGLYGYTF. As DNA, the CDR3 is TGTGCCAGCAGCACCCCAGGTCTCTATGGCTACACCTTC. Together with reference TRBV7-6 and TRBJ1-2, the CDR3 gives the full variable domain: GAGVSQSPRYKVTKRGQDVALRCDPISGHVSLYWYRQALGQGPEFLTYFNYEAQQDKSGLPNDRFSAERPEGSISTLTIQRTEQRDSAMYRCASSTPGLYGYTFGSGTRLTVV.

This clonotype was observed many times. V usage is TRBV10-3 and J usage is TRBJ2-2; TRBD2 agrees at 11 bases. The CDR3 has 17 amino acids. Trimming removed 7 bases from V and 2 bases from J; junction bases left unmatched: 9. Germline CDR1 ENHRY, CDR2 SYGVKD. The CDR3 bases are TGTGCCATCAAGAGCCTAGCGGGGGGCCCAAACACCGGGGAGCTGTTTTTT. It is translated as CAIKSLAGGPNTGELFF.

This rearrangement joins TRBV19 to TRBJ2-1, with D possibly TRBD1 on 5 matching bases. The CDR3 is 14 amino acids. Germline values: CDR1 LNHDA, CDR2 SQIVND (reference sequence). Trimming shortened V by 7 bases and J by 7 bases, and 17 bases separated the two germline ends. The CDR3 region is CASTRDSVYNEQFF. The DNA for the CDR3 is TGTGCCAGTACCCGAGACAGCGTGTATAATGAGCAGTTCTTC.

This clonotype was seen ten or more times. The gene calls are TRBV2 and TRBJ1-1; tentatively, D is TRBD1 (6 bases). CDR1 SNHLY and CDR2 FYNNEI come from the germline V gene. This CDR3 has 16 residues. V lost 2 bases, J lost 1 base, and 14 bases lay in between. CDR3 sequence: CASSERGGEKNTEAFF. The CDR3 DNA is TGTGCCAGCAGTGAAAGGGGGGGGGAAAAGAACACTGAAGCTTTCTTT.

V is TRBV7-2 and J is TRBJ2-4; D is unresolved. V shed 1 base and J shed 0 bases, with 10 bases lying between them. The CDR3 runs to 16 residues. Germline V gives CDR1 SGHTA, CDR2 FQGNSA. The CDR3 nucleotides are TGTGCCAGCAGCTTAGGGCAAATCCTAGCCAAAAACATTCAGTACTTC. This codes for CASSLGQILAKNIQYF. Combining the CDR3 with reference TRBV7-2 and TRBJ2-4 gives the whole variable domain GAGVSQSPSNKVTEKGKDVELRCDPISGHTALYWYRQSLGQGLEFLIYFQGNSAPDKSGLPSDRFSAERTGGSVSTLTIQRTQQEDSAVYLCASSLGQILAKNIQYFGAGTRLSVL.

This clonotype was found many times. The chain combines TRBV7-8 with TRBJ2-7; tentative D call: TRBD2 (6 bases). Trimming pared 1 base from V and 2 bases from J, leaving 9 bases between. Germline CDR1 SGHVS, CDR2 FQNEAQ. The CDR3 contains 14 residues. The CDR3 sequence is CASSLVTGAYEQYV. The DNA for the CDR3 is TGTGCCAGCAGCTTAGTTACGGGGGCCTACGAGCAGTACGTC.

The chain couples TRBV12-3 or TRBV12-4 to TRBJ2-7; maybe TRBD1 (6 bases). The CDR3 extends over 15 amino acids. Trimming took 3 bases from V and 3 from J, leaving 15 bases between them. CDR3 amino acids: CASSLSPGTIYEQYF. For the CDR3, the DNA is TGTGCCAGCAGTTTGTCGCCGGGGACAATCTACGAGCAGTACTTC.

In DNA, the CDR3 is TGTGCCAGCAGCCAGGGGGGAAGGAACACCGGGGAGCTGTTTTTT. Protein: CASSQGGRNTGELFF. The rearrangement uses TRBV6-2 or TRBV6-3 and TRBJ2-2; D is possibly TRBD1 (7 bases). Per the germline V gene, CDR1 is MNHEY and CDR2 is SVGEGT. Trimming took off 6 bases at V and 1 base at J, with 12 bases between the two ends. This CDR3 is built from 15 residues.

This clonotype was seen a handful of times. The chain's CDR3 is CASSFRDRVLAEAFF. As DNA, the CDR3 is TGTGCCAGCAGCTTCCGGGACAGGGTACTGGCTGAAGCTTTCTTT. The gene calls are TRBV7-2 and TRBJ1-1; 9 bases are shared with TRBD1. The CDR3 has 15 residues. Germline assignment: CDR1 SGHTA and CDR2 FQGNSA. Unmatched junction bases numbered 8, after V lost 3 bases and J lost 6 bases.